The next 7 T cell receptor beta chains were all read from a single sample in a study of T cell changes during pregnancy in multiple sclerosis. Produced via immunoSEQ multiplex PCR; TCRdb's table is partial and in-frame only. The data show more than 55,000 clones, 90% to 95% seen once. This sample comprised peripheral blood, obtained in the first trimester of pregnancy. The receptors were gathered from a female donor with multiple sclerosis, enrolled in a pregnancy study.

The chain combines TRBV9 with TRBJ1-1, with 9 nucleotides matching TRBD1. The ends lost 2 bases at V and 4 bases at J; junction bases unmatched: 6. Germline assignment: CDR1 SGDLS and CDR2 YYNGEE. The CDR3 sequence is 15 residues long. The chain's CDR3 is CASSVSGTGSTEAFF. The CDR3 DNA follows: TGTGCCAGCAGCGTTTCCGGGACAGGGAGCACTGAAGCTTTCTTT.

The chain has TRBV5-5 and TRBJ1-3; 8 nucleotides line up with TRBD1. Germline CDR1 and CDR2: SGHKS and YYEKEE (reference sequence). Trimming removed 4 bases from V and 3 bases from J; junction bases left unmatched: 6. The CDR3 is made up of 15 amino acids. The CDR3 is CASSPVDRGGNTIYF. The CDR3 DNA reads as TGTGCCAGCAGCCCTGTCGACAGGGGTGGAAACACCATATATTTT.

The V and J genes are TRBV6-5 and TRBJ1-1, with D possibly being TRBD1 (6 bases). Germline lookup yields CDR1 MNHEY and CDR2 SVGAGI. V was clipped by 6 bases and J by 6 bases, with 14 bases between them. There are 13 residues in the CDR3. Here the CDR3 reads CASRRWTVAEAFF. DNA for the CDR3: TGTGCCAGCAGGCGATGGACAGTCGCTGAAGCTTTCTTT.

CDR3 region: CASSLWLETAEAFF. The CDR3, as DNA: TGCGCCAGCAGCTTGTGGCTGGAGACGGCTGAAGCTTTCTTT. The chain uses TRBV5-1 and TRBJ1-1; D gene unclear. The CDR3 contains 14 residues. V dropped 1 base and J dropped 6 bases, with 13 bases sitting between them. Looked up from germline, CDR1 is SGHRS and CDR2 is YFSETQ. The full variable domain, rest sourced from reference TRBV5-1 and TRBJ1-1, is KAGVTQTPRYLIKTRGQQVTLSCSPISGHRSVSWYQQTPGQGLQFLFEYFSETQRNKGNFPGRFSGRQFSNSRSEMNVSTLELGDSALYLCASSLWLETAEAFFGQGTRLTVV.

This clone was counted once. The chain employs TRBV18 and TRBJ2-7; D is unclear. V dropped 4 bases and J dropped 3 bases, with 16 bases sitting between them. Per germline, CDR1 KGHSH and CDR2 LQKENI. The CDR3 spans 15 residues. CDR3 in DNA: TGTGCCAGCTCACGTCTCCACTCCAAAGACTACGAGCAGTACTTC. As protein: CASSRLHSKDYEQYF.

The chain links TRBV30 to TRBJ2-2; D possibly corresponds to TRBD2 (7 bases). CDR1 GTSNPN and CDR2 SVGIG come from the germline V gene (reference sequence). This CDR3 spans 14 amino acids. V lost 4 bases to trimming and J lost 3 bases, with 12 bases between them. CDR3 amino acids: CAWKGGPDTGELFF. The CDR3 region has the DNA TGTGCCTGGAAGGGGGGGCCGGACACCGGGGAGCTGTTTTTT.

The J gene is TRBJ2-3, the V gene TRBV7-6, with D uncertain. Germline V gene sequence: CDR1 SGHVS, CDR2 FNYEAQ. With 5 bases removed from V and 3 bases from J, the gap between germline ends came to 15 bases. The CDR3 consists of 15 residues. The CDR3 loop reads CASSILAAETDTQYF. As DNA, the CDR3 is TGTGCCAGCAGCATACTTGCGGCAGAAACAGATACGCAGTATTTT.